A single sample gave rise to the 19 T cell receptor beta chains below, sequenced in a study of memory CD4+ T cells and cytomegalovirus serostatus. Profiled with immunoSEQ multiplex PCR; TCRdb holds only in-frame clones, not every one. The sample holds about 58,000 clones, under 90% seen once. The sort gate was single viable CD3+CD4+CD8-CD45RO+ cells for memory CD4+ T cells. The specimen was memory CD4+ T cells from blood. Receptors were obtained from an adult in good health and CMV-seronegative. Some clones in this sample may be carry-over from other donors' samples.

This clone was counted a few times. The V and J genes are TRBV6-5 and TRBJ2-1, with 7 bases fitting TRBD2. The CDR3 runs to 15 residues. V was clipped by 0 bases and J by 6 bases; unmatched bases: 5. Germline V gives CDR1 MNHEY, CDR2 SVGAGI. CDR3 sequence reads: CASSYSGRGSNEQFF. In nucleotides, the CDR3 is TGTGCCAGCAGTTACTCGGGTCGCGGGAGCAATGAGCAGTTCTTC.

The CDR3: CASTDTNTEAFF. In DNA form, the CDR3 reads TGTGCCAGCACTGATACGAACACTGAAGCTTTCTTT. V gene TRBV2 combines with J gene TRBJ1-1; D gene ambiguous. V dropped 7 bases and J dropped 1 base, with 7 bases sitting between them. The CDR3 length is 12 residues. Germline CDR1 SNHLY, CDR2 FYNNEI.

V and J are TRBV18 and TRBJ2-5; D not resolved. Trimming left V 3 bases short and J 5 bases short, with 13 bases between. Germline values: CDR1 KGHSH, CDR2 LQKENI. The CDR3 runs 14 residues. The CDR3 sequence is CASSPPTAGETQYF. As DNA, the CDR3 is TGTGCCAGCTCACCTCCGACCGCCGGGGAGACCCAGTACTTC.

The chain is built from TRBV5-1 and TRBJ2-7; 7 nucleotides match TRBD1. V was clipped by 4 bases and J by 6 bases; unmatched bases: 7. The CDR3 spans 13 residues. The germline V gene has CDR1 SGHRS and CDR2 YFSETQ. The CDR3 DNA is TGCGCCAGCAGCCCGACGACAGGGCCCGAGCAGTACTTC. This encodes CASSPTTGPEQYF.

The chain uses TRBV4-3 and TRBJ1-3; D call uncertain. V lost 0 bases, J lost 0 bases, and 6 bases lay in between. The CDR3 sequence is 15 residues long. Germline CDR1 LGHNA, CDR2 YSLEER. The CDR3 region is CASSQDTVSGNTIYF. CDR3 in DNA: TGCGCCAGCAGCCAAGATACAGTCTCTGGAAACACCATATATTTT.

The V gene is TRBV6-6, the J gene TRBJ2-1; 12 bases agree with TRBD2. CDR1 and CDR2 from the germline V gene are MNHNY and SVGAGI (reference sequence). There are 16 residues in the CDR3. The trim removed 1 base at V and 9 bases at J, leaving 7 bases unmatched. CDR3 sequence reads: CASSYFKTSGSIEQFF. The DNA for the CDR3 is TGTGCCAGCAGTTACTTCAAGACTAGCGGGAGTATTGAGCAGTTCTTC.

The genes are TRBV19 and TRBJ2-7, with 8 nucleotides matching TRBD2. V gave up 5 bases and J gave up 1 base; unmatched junction bases: 7. This CDR3 contains 15 residues. Germline CDR1 and CDR2: LNHDA and SQIVND (reference sequence). The CDR3 DNA is TGTGCCAGTAGTCCACGAGCGGGGGTTTCCTACGAGCAGTACTTC. Protein: CASSPRAGVSYEQYF.

The rearrangement joins TRBV6-6 to TRBJ2-2; 7 bases agree with TRBD2. With 2 bases clipped from V and 5 bases from J, the junction kept 5 bases outside the gene matches. CDR1 is MNHNY and CDR2 is SVGAGI in the germline V gene (reference sequence). The CDR3 contains 15 residues. The CDR3 coding sequence is TGTGCCAGCAGTTACGATCTGCGGGGGACCGGGGAGCTGTTTTTT. Its protein product is CASSYDLRGTGELFF.

J is TRBJ1-1 and V is TRBV30, with D maybe TRBD1 (5 bases). The germline V and J ends were trimmed by 5 bases and 3 bases, with 13 bases remaining between them. The CDR3 sequence is 13 residues long. Per the germline V gene, CDR1 is GTSNPN and CDR2 is SVGIG (reference sequence). CDR3: CAWAGTKHTEAFF. The CDR3 DNA reads TGTGCCTGGGCCGGGACCAAACACACTGAAGCTTTCTTT.

V usage is TRBV30 and J usage is TRBJ2-3; D unresolved. V was cut by 5 bases and J by 4 bases, with 16 bases left in between. From germline, CDR1 is GTSNPN and CDR2 SVGIG (reference sequence). CDR3 length: 14 amino acids. CDR3 DNA: TGTGCCTGGCGGGTGGGGTGGGCAGCAGATACGCAGTATTTT. Translated: CAWRVGWAADTQYF.

The rearrangement joins TRBV27 to TRBJ1-1; 8 positions match TRBD1. V lost 6 bases and J lost 4; bases outside the gene matches: 13. The CDR3 is 16 amino acids. Germline assignment: CDR1 MNHEY and CDR2 SMNVEV (reference sequence). The CDR3 reads CASSPTGGASSTEAFF. The CDR3 region has the DNA TGTGCCAGCAGCCCCACAGGGGGGGCATCGAGCACTGAAGCTTTCTTT.

This chain connects TRBV5-4 to TRBJ2-1; 7 positions match TRBD2. Per germline, CDR1 SGHNT and CDR2 YYREEE (reference sequence). J lost 7 bases, V lost 4 bases, and 11 bases had no gene match. The CDR3 runs 15 residues. The CDR3 loop is CASSLFGLGINEQFF. The CDR3 DNA reads TGTGCCAGCAGCCTATTTGGACTAGGTATAAATGAGCAGTTCTTC.

The chain joins TRBV29-1 to TRBJ2-5; D tentatively fits TRBD1 or TRBD2 (5 bases each). CDR3 length: 13 amino acids. Germline V gene lookup returns CDR1 SQVTM and CDR2 ANQGSEA. V was pared by 8 bases and J by 5 bases, with 18 bases between. CDR3 in DNA: TGCAGCTCCCGTTGGGCCAGGGAGGAGACCCAGTACTTC. It yields the protein CSSRWAREETQYF.

The genes are TRBV6-5 and TRBJ1-1, with D unclear. Trimming cost V 0 bases and J 4 bases, with 12 bases left between them. The CDR3 runs 15 residues. The germline V gene encodes CDR1 MNHEY and CDR2 SVGAGI. The CDR3 spells CASSYSTEGLTEAFF. The CDR3, as DNA: TGTGCCAGCAGTTACTCGACGGAGGGTCTCACTGAAGCTTTCTTT.

This chain links TRBV2 with TRBJ2-1; unclear D gene. The V gene lost 4 bases and the J gene lost 0 bases, with 7 bases spanning the gap. The germline V gene encodes CDR1 SNHLY and CDR2 FYNNEI. This CDR3 spans 14 amino acids. CDR3 protein: CASSGMTSYNEQFF. CDR3 sequence (DNA): TGTGCCAGCAGTGGGATGACCTCCTACAATGAGCAGTTCTTC.

J is TRBJ2-7 and V is TRBV10-3; tentative D call: TRBD2 (5 bases). Per the germline V gene, CDR1 is ENHRY and CDR2 is SYGVKD. Trimming pared 3 bases from V and 2 bases from J, leaving 17 bases between. The CDR3 is 16 residues long. Written as DNA, the CDR3 is TGTGCCATCAGTGAAACGGGGATGGGCAGCCCCTACGAGCAGTACTTC. It codes for CAISETGMGSPYEQYF.

The J gene is TRBJ1-6, the V gene TRBV28; D not resolved. Germline CDR1 is MDHEN and CDR2 is SYDVKM. Deletions cut 6 bases from V and 10 bases from J, with 19 bases between. The CDR3 runs to 15 residues. The CDR3 spells CASSGSVVNGSPLHF. For the CDR3, the DNA is TGTGCCAGCAGCGGCTCAGTGGTCAACGGGTCACCCCTCCACTTT.

The chain recombines TRBV25-1 with TRBJ2-1; D is unclear. Trimming stripped 9 bases from V and 9 bases from J, with 12 bases between. This CDR3 has 11 residues. Germline CDR1 is MGHDK and CDR2 is SYGVNS. CDR3 sequence: CASTRGGEQFF. As DNA, the CDR3 is TGTGCCAGTACCCGCGGCGGTGAGCAGTTCTTC.

The gene calls are TRBV28 and TRBJ1-4, with TRBD1 identical over 8 bases. Germline lookup yields CDR1 MDHEN and CDR2 SYDVKM. V gave up 5 bases and J gave up 8 bases; unmatched junction bases: 7. This CDR3 region has 14 residues. CDR3 nucleotides: TGTGCCAGCAGTGCTCAGGGGGCACGAGAAAAACTGTTTTTT. This encodes CASSAQGAREKLFF.